A single sample gave rise to the 16 T cell receptor beta chains below, sequenced in a study of blood T cell repertoires in COVID-19. The data were produced by immunoSEQ multiplex PCR, yet TCRdb's version contains in-frame clones alone and is incomplete. The sample contains nearly 250,000 clones, about 90% of which appear only once. Sequencing was performed on PBMCs or T cells enriched from blood (not recorded which). These receptors came from a man between 50 and 59 years old who had been exposed to COVID-19.

V and J are TRBV27 and TRBJ2-1, with D possibly matching TRBD1 (6 bases). V dropped 0 bases and J dropped 0 bases, with 21 bases sitting between them. CDR3 length equals 20 residues. Per the germline V gene, CDR1 is MNHEY and CDR2 is SMNVEV (reference sequence). The CDR3 bases are TGTGCCAGCAGTTTATCCGGATCCAGGGGAGCCCCTAGCTCCTACAATGAGCAGTTCTTC. Translating gives CASSLSGSRGAPSSYNEQFF.

The rearrangement links TRBV18 to TRBJ1-1; D is unclear. Trimming stripped 1 base from V and 0 bases from J, with 12 bases between. The CDR3 runs 16 residues. Germline lookup yields CDR1 KGHSH and CDR2 LQKENI. This chain's CDR3 is CASSPHKPELNTEAFF. DNA of the CDR3: TGTGCCAGCTCACCACATAAACCCGAGCTGAACACTGAAGCTTTCTTT.

The V gene is TRBV10-1, the J gene TRBJ2-3; 10 bases line up with TRBD2. The length of the CDR3 is 14 residues. Unmatched junction bases numbered 1, after V lost 7 bases and J lost 0 bases. Germline V gene sequence: CDR1 WNHNN, CDR2 SYGVQD (reference sequence). The CDR3 sequence: CASTSGGSTDTQYF. The CDR3 DNA follows: TGCGCCAGCACTAGCGGGGGAAGCACAGATACGCAGTATTTT.

This clone was recorded a few times. The chain employs TRBV5-1 and TRBJ2-5, with a weak D call TRBD1 (6 bases). CDR1 and CDR2 (germline): SGHRS, YFSETQ. The CDR3 has 14 residues. The germline V and J ends were trimmed by 0 bases and 5 bases, with 11 bases remaining between them. The CDR3 here is CASSLEGHSETQYF. CDR3 bases: TGCGCCAGCAGCTTGGAGGGACATAGCGAGACCCAGTACTTC.

V gene TRBV18 combines with J gene TRBJ1-2; the D is unclear. Germline lookup yields CDR1 KGHSH and CDR2 LQKENI. This CDR3 has 14 amino acids. V lost 6 bases and J lost 2, with 13 bases in between. CDR3 sequence reads: CASSTTRGNYGYTF. The DNA for the CDR3 is TGTGCCAGCTCGACAACTCGAGGGAACTATGGCTACACCTTC.

The chain recombines TRBV19 with TRBJ1-3; possible D gene TRBD1, 6 bases. Germline lookup yields CDR1 LNHDA and CDR2 SQIVND (reference sequence). Trimming left V 4 bases short and J 4 bases short, with 17 bases between. This CDR3 is 16 amino acids long. CDR3: CASSTPDRFEGNTIYF. In DNA form, the CDR3 reads TGTGCCAGTAGTACACCGGACAGATTTGAAGGAAACACCATATATTTT.

This chain uses TRBV30 with TRBJ2-5; D gene uncertain. Germline V gene lookup returns CDR1 GTSNPN and CDR2 SVGIG (reference sequence). Trimming took 0 bases from V and 2 from J, leaving 7 bases between them. The CDR3 is 13 amino acids. CDR3 nucleotides: TGTGCCTGGAGTGTTAATACTCAAGAGACCCAGTACTTC. Encoded protein: CAWSVNTQETQYF.

Here the CDR3 reads CASSDRWNSPLHF. CDR3 coding DNA: TGTGCCAGCAGCGATAGATGGAATTCACCCCTCCACTTT. The chain carries TRBV9 and TRBJ1-6, with D uncertain. This CDR3 contains 13 residues. CDR1 is SGDLS and CDR2 is YYNGEE in the germline V gene. Trimming removed 3 bases from V and 7 bases from J, with 8 bases in between.

This chain links TRBV20-1 with TRBJ1-2; maybe TRBD1 (6 bases). Germline V gene sequence: CDR1 DFQATT, CDR2 SNEGSKA (reference sequence). CDR3 length equals 13 residues. The V end was cut by 3 bases, the J end by 11 bases, with 19 bases between. The CDR3 spells CSASLAGAQIYTF. The CDR3 coding sequence is TGCAGTGCTAGTCTGGCAGGGGCCCAGATATACACCTTC.

The genes are TRBV5-1 and TRBJ2-7, with D possibly being TRBD2 (6 bases). The V gene lost 7 bases and the J gene lost 2 bases, with 13 bases spanning the gap. The CDR3 is 13 residues long. CDR1 and CDR2 from the germline V gene are SGHRS and YFSETQ. The CDR3 DNA sequence: TGCGCCAGCCGACTAGACCGGGCCTACGAGCAGTACTTC. This translates into CASRLDRAYEQYF. Supplemented by reference TRBV5-1 and TRBJ2-7, the full variable domain reads KAGVTQTPRYLIKTRGQQVTLSCSPISGHRSVSWYQQTPGQGLQFLFEYFSETQRNKGNFPGRFSGRQFSNSRSEMNVSTLELGDSALYLCASRLDRAYEQYFGPGTRLTVT.

This chain connects TRBV7-9 to TRBJ2-3, with a weak D call TRBD1 (5 bases). Germline CDR1 is SEHNR and CDR2 is FQNEAQ (reference sequence). V was shortened by 5 bases and J by 1 base, with 16 bases between the two germline ends. CDR3 length: 16 residues. CDR3 sequence reads: CASSPGIEGGTDTQYF. CDR3 nucleotides: TGTGCCAGCAGCCCAGGGATTGAAGGTGGCACAGATACGCAGTATTTT.

In the case of this clone: This same CDR3 is encoded by further DNA sequences in the sample. The chain links TRBV28 to TRBJ1-1; the D is unclear. The length of the CDR3 is 14 residues. The germline gives CDR1 MDHEN, CDR2 SYDVKM. V lost 0 bases to trimming and J lost 1 base, with 6 bases between them. As DNA, the CDR3 is TGTGCCAGCAGTTTATGGCAGGAGAACACTGAAGCTTTCTTT. It is translated as CASSLWQENTEAFF.

The chain couples TRBV4-2 to TRBJ1-1, with TRBD1 as a possible D gene (5 bases). CDR1 is LGHNA and CDR2 is YNFKEQ in the germline V gene. Trimming took off 3 bases at V and 3 bases at J, with 14 bases between the two ends. CDR3 size: 15 residues. The chain's CDR3 is CASSHESGLDTEAFF. The CDR3 region has the DNA TGTGCCAGCAGCCACGAATCAGGGTTGGACACTGAAGCTTTCTTT.

This chain connects TRBV11-3 to TRBJ1-2; D is perhaps TRBD1 (6 bases). The CDR3 has 14 residues. In germline, CDR1 is SGHNT, CDR2 YENEEA. V lost 0 bases, J lost 6 bases, and 11 bases lay in between. CDR3 residues: CASSLDGTSHGYTF. CDR3 bases: TGTGCCAGCAGCTTAGATGGGACAAGTCATGGCTACACCTTC. Drawing the rest from reference TRBV11-3 and TRBJ1-2, the complete variable domain is EAGVVQSPRYKIIEKKQPVAFWCNPISGHNTLYWYLQNLGQGPELLIRYENEEAVDDSQLPKDRFSAERLKGVDSTLKIQPAELGDSAVYLCASSLDGTSHGYTFGSGTRLTVV.

The chain has TRBV30 and TRBJ1-5; maybe TRBD1 (5 bases). The germline gives CDR1 GTSNPN, CDR2 SVGIG (reference sequence). This CDR3 has 13 residues. Deletions cut 2 bases from V and 7 bases from J, with 12 bases between. The CDR3 DNA sequence: TGTGCCTGGAGTCCAGATGGGGCCCAGCCCCAGCATTTT. Residues: CAWSPDGAQPQHF.

The rearrangement links TRBV3-1 (or the pseudogene TRBV3-2) to TRBJ1-2; 7 nucleotides agree with TRBD1. Trimming took 0 bases from V and 4 from J; bases not matched to a gene: 5. Germline V CDR1 and CDR2: LGHDT, YNNKEL (reference sequence). The CDR3 runs to 15 residues. CDR3 protein: CASSQDNRGPYGYTF. DNA of the CDR3: TGTGCCAGCAGCCAAGATAACAGGGGTCCCTATGGCTACACCTTC.